The 5 T cell receptor beta chains given below trace back to one sample, sequenced in a study of blood T cell repertoires in COVID-19. Profiling relied on immunoSEQ multiplex PCR, and the TCRdb table lists in-frame clones only, not all of them. Of approximately 390,000 clones listed, around 87% are singletons. The sequencing sample was made of peripheral blood. The receptor source for this set is a woman aged 55-69 years with COVID-19, enrolled during active disease.

This chain joins TRBV5-1 and TRBJ1-1; 7 positions match TRBD1. The CDR3 has 14 residues. After removal of 0 bases from V and 4 bases from J, the junction contained 3 bases not matched to a gene. Per germline, CDR1 SGHRS and CDR2 YFSETQ. CDR3: CASSLVRGRTEAFF. The CDR3 coding sequence is TGCGCCAGCAGCTTGGTTAGGGGGCGCACTGAAGCTTTCTTT.

This clone was seen only a few times. The rearrangement links TRBV5-1 to TRBJ2-6, with a weak D call TRBD2 (5 bases). Germline V gene data show CDR1 as SGHRS and CDR2 as YFSETQ. The CDR3 length is 15 residues. V lost 3 bases and J 0 bases, leaving 7 bases between the germline ends. The chain's CDR3 is CASSSDYSGANVLTF. CDR3 DNA: TGCGCCAGCAGCTCAGACTACTCTGGGGCCAACGTCCTGACTTTC.

CDR3 nucleotides: TGTGCCAGTAGTTCCCGACTTGGGAGGGGCACTGAAGCTTTCTTT. This codes for CASSSRLGRGTEAFF. The chain carries TRBV19 and TRBJ1-1; D might be TRBD1 (5 bases). Germline V CDR1 and CDR2: LNHDA, SQIVND (reference sequence). The CDR3 consists of 15 residues. The V and J ends lost 5 bases and 4 bases respectively, with 17 bases between them.

This chain joins TRBV5-4 and TRBJ2-5; 13 nucleotides line up with TRBD2. From germline, CDR1 is SGHNT and CDR2 YYREEE (reference sequence). J was trimmed by 5 bases and V by 4 bases; bases with no gene match: 5. This CDR3 contains 15 residues. CDR3 coding DNA: TGTGCCAGCAGCGGCGGGACTAGCGGGGAGGAGACCCAGTACTTC. Encoded protein: CASSGGTSGEETQYF.

This clone has only one observation. The CDR3 protein is CASSENGHLNTEAFF. Here the CDR3 DNA reads TGTGCCAGCAGTGAAAATGGACACCTGAACACTGAAGCTTTCTTT. This chain connects TRBV6-1 to TRBJ1-1; D might be TRBD1 (5 bases). CDR1 and CDR2 (germline): MNHNS, SASEGT. The CDR3 is 15 residues long. The ends were cut back, 2 bases at V and 0 bases at J, with 10 bases in the middle.